The T cell receptor (beta chain) under discussion was sequenced for a study of CD4 T cells in relation to SARS-CoV-2 and coronaviruses. As for this clone: Its antigen is as yet unknown.

Before the COVID-19 pandemic, during about 2011-2019, CD4+ T cells were taken from unexposed donors. CD4+ T cells were isolated from the cells after around eleven days of culture. Assay used: immunoSEQ multiplex PCR; TCRdb lists only in-frame clones, some missing. The table has 9,500 to 12,000 clones, about 81% seen once. V lost 7 bases and J lost 5; bases outside the gene matches: 9. Looked up from germline, CDR1 is LNHDA and CDR2 is SQIVND (reference sequence). CDR3 length: 15 residues. The sequence was collected from a human donor in good health. The rearrangement uses TRBV19 and TRBJ1-5; 9 bases map to TRBD1. Sequenced: CD4+ T cells from PBMCs, cultured in vitro. CDR3: CASTRGGQGHQPQHF. The CDR3 nucleotides are TGTGCCAGTACCAGAGGGGGACAGGGTCATCAGCCCCAGCATTTT.